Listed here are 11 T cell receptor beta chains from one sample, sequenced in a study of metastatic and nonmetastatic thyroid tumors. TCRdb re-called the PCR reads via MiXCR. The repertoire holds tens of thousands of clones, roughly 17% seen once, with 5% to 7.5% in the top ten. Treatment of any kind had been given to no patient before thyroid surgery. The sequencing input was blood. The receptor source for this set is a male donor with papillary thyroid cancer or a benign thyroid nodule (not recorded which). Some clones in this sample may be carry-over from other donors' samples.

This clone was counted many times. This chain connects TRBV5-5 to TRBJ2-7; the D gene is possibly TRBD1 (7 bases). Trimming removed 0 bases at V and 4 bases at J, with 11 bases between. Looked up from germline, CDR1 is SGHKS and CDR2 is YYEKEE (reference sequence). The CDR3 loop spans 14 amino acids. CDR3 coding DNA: TGTGCCAGCAGCTTGGAGGAGGGGGCGTACGAGCAGTACTTC. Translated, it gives CASSLEEGAYEQYF.

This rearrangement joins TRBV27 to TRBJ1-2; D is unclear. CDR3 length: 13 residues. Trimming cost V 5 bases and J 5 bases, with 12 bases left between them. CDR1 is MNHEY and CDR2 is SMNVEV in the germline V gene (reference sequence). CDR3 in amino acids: CASSKDRGYGYTF. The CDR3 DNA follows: TGTGCCAGCAGTAAGGACCGGGGATATGGCTACACCTTC.

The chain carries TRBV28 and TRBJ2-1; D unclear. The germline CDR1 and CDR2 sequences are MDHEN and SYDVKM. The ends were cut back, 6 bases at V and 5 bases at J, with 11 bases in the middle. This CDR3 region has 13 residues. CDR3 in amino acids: CASSSLENNEQFF. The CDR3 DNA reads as TGTGCCAGCAGCTCTCTCGAGAACAATGAGCAGTTCTTC.

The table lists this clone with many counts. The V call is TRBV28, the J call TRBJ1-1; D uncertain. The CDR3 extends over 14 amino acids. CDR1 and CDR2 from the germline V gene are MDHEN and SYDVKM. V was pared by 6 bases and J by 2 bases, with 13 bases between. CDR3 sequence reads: CASRTPWRNTEAFF. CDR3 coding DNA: TGTGCCAGCAGAACTCCGTGGCGCAACACTGAAGCTTTCTTT. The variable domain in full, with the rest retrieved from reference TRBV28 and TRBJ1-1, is DVKVTQSSRYLVKRTGEKVFLECVQDMDHENMFWYRQDPGLGLRLIYFSYDVKMKEKGDIPEGYSVSREKKERFSLILESASTNQTSMYLCASRTPWRNTEAFFGQGTRLTVV.

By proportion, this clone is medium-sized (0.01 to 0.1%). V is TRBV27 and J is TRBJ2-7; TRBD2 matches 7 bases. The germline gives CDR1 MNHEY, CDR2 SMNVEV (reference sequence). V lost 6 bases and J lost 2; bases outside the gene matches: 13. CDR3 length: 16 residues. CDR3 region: CASSRTITSAAYEQYF. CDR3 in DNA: TGTGCCAGCAGCCGCACGATAACTAGCGCTGCCTACGAGCAGTACTTC.

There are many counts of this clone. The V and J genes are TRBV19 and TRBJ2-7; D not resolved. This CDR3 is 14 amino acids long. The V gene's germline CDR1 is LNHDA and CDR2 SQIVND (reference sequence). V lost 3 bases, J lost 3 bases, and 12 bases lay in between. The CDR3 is CASSIGLDYYEQYF. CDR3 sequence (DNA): TGTGCCAGTAGTATCGGGCTAGATTACTACGAGCAGTACTTC.

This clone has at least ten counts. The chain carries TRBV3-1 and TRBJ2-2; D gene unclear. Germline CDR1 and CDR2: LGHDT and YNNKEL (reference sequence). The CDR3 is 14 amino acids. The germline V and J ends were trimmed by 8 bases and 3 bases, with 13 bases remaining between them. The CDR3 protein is CASGPPGDTGELFF. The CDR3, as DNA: TGTGCCAGCGGCCCCCCGGGTGACACCGGGGAGCTGTTTTTT.

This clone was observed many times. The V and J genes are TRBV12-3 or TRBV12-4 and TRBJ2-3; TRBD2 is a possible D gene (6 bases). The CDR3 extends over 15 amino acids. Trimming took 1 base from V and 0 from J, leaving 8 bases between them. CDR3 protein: CASSLGDSSTDTQYF. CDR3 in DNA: TGTGCCAGCAGTTTAGGGGACTCTAGCACAGATACGCAGTATTTT.

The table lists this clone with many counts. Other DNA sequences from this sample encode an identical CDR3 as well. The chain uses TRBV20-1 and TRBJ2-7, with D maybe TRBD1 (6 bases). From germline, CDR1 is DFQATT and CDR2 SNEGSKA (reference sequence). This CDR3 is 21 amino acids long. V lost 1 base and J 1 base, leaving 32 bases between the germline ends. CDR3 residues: CSARALLGHGQTGSRSYEQYF. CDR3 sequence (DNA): TGCAGTGCTAGAGCCCTATTGGGACACGGACAAACGGGTTCAAGGTCCTACGAGCAGTACTTC.

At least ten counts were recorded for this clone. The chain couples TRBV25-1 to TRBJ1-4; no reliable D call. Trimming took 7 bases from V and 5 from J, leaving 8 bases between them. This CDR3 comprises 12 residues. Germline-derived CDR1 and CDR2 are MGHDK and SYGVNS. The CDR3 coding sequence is TGTGCCAGCAAAGACGGAAATGAAAAACTGTTTTTT. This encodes CASKDGNEKLFF. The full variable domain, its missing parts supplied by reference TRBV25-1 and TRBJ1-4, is EADIYQTPRYLVIGTGKKITLECSQTMGHDKMYWYQQDPGMELHLIHYSYGVNSTEKGDLSSESTVSRIRTEHFPLTLESARPSHTSQYLCASKDGNEKLFFGSGTQLSVL.

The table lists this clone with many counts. The CDR3 reads CASSLAGGDNQPQHF. Here the CDR3 DNA reads TGCGCCAGCAGCTTGGCCGGAGGGGACAATCAGCCCCAGCATTTT. The rearrangement uses TRBV5-1 and TRBJ1-5; D possibly corresponds to TRBD1 (5 bases). CDR1 SGHRS and CDR2 YFSETQ come from the germline V gene. V lost 0 bases and J 3 bases, leaving 10 bases between the germline ends. This CDR3 is built from 15 residues. Full variable domain (rest looked up from reference TRBV5-1 and TRBJ1-5): KAGVTQTPRYLIKTRGQQVTLSCSPISGHRSVSWYQQTPGQGLQFLFEYFSETQRNKGNFPGRFSGRQFSNSRSEMNVSTLELGDSALYLCASSLAGGDNQPQHFGDGTRLSIL.